This TCR beta chain was sequenced during a study of CD8 T cell repertoires and HIV-1 epitope variants (dated by TCRdb to the early 2020s). At the level of the whole study: In separate culture wells, T cells were stimulated with each of twenty-five peptides that represented autologous and known Gag and Nef epitope variants. Among the control conditions were a peptide pool of CMV, EBV and flu, the Ebola AY9 epitope serving as a negative control, and a well with no peptide. Three Gag epitope families and Nef HW9 and YT9 were included among the tested epitopes. T cells were enriched using the EasySep Human T Cell Enrichment Kit and were co-cultured with equal numbers of autologous T cell-negative cells serving as antigen-presenting cells. The cultures were grown for around 10 days in IMDM with gentamicin, and half of the media was changed on days 3 and 7 with IL-2, IL-7 and IL-15 added. An aliquot of 1M T cells was set aside as an uncultured baseline condition, separate from the approximately 80 T cell cultures. A total of around 80 T cell cultures were run, with each culture condition done in triplicate except for one peptide, which was done in duplicate. What the study reported, not specific to this receptor: The study identified about ten antigen-specific TCR beta clonotypes, over 5 of which appeared to be cross-reactive for autologous or known escape epitope variants. The Nef KF9 family was recognized by five clonotypes and the HW9 family by one, and no responses to the TAALDMSHF plasma variant were observed. The assay could identify only TCR beta chains and pointed to proliferation in response to antigen, not to T cell function or cytokine profile.

This clone was seen only a few times. Its antigen is unknown. No base qualities exist here, and no much larger clone lies one base off it. The EasySep Human CD8+ T Cell Enrichment Kit was used on day 10 to isolate CD8+ T cells from every culture. The immunoSEQ platform was used to sequence TCR beta CDR3 regions at survey depth. The QIAamp DNA micro kit was used to extract genomic DNA from every cultured and uncultured CD8+ T cell population. Under the source paper's analysis protocol: Samples with under 5,000 productive reads were excluded, and this exclusion removed about 7% of the roughly 80 HIV peptide-stimulated cultures. Sequences were trimmed to CDR3 by a MANAFEST web app, and nonproductive sequences, CDR3s under 5 amino acids, and sequences not starting with C or ending with F/W were removed. To count as antigen-specific, a clonotype had to be expanded in at least 2 of 3 replicates compared with the no-peptide control at FDR 0.01, and only within one epitope family. A frequency at least fivefold higher than in wells stimulated with peptides from other epitope families was additionally required for specific clonotypes. The table was pulled from immuneACCESS by TCRdb, which kept in-frame rearrangements only. Such tables lose some clones; where checked, under half of the loss comes from unresolved V genes, and the rest has no known cause. The V and J calls and the clone size are those of that table, but D and trimming were determined from the DNA. In all, the sample holds under 6,000 clones, and about 62% of those were seen once. 35% to 55% of the sample is held by the ten biggest clonotypes.

The sequence was obtained from a male donor with HIV. The material sequenced was cultured CD8+ T cells derived from PBMCs.

The CDR3 reads CASDPGTSGVPNEQYF. The base sequence is TGCGCCAGCGATCCCGGGACTAGCGGGGTCCCCAACGAGCAGTACTTC. The chain was built from TRBV5-1 and TRBJ2-7; TRBD2 fits 13 bases in the junction. V has 7 bases trimmed and J has 5 bases trimmed; junction bases matching no gene number 12. The cysteine opens and the phenylalanine closes a CDR3 of 16 amino acids. Of the read, only the CDR3 DNA is kept; its 48 bases are in frame from base 1. The germline V gene yields SGHRS for CDR1 and YFSETQ for CDR2.